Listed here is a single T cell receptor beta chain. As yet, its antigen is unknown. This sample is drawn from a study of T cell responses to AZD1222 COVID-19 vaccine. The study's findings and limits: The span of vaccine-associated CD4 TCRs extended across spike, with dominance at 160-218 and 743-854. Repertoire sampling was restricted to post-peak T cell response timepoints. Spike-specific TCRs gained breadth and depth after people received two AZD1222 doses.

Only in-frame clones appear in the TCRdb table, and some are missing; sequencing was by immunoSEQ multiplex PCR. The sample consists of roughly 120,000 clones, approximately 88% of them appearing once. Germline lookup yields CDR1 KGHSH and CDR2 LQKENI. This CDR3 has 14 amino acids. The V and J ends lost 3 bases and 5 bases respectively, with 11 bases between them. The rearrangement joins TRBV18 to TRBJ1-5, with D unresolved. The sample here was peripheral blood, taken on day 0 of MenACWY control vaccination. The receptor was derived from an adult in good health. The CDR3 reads CASSPLDLDQPQHF. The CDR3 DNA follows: TGTGCCAGCTCACCCCTCGACTTGGATCAGCCCCAGCATTTT.